A selection of T cell receptor beta chains follows, all from one sample in a study of radiation and T cells in renal cell carcinoma. TCRdb's copy holds only in-frame clones and misses some; the assay was immunoSEQ multiplex PCR. The top ten hold roughly 6.1% of the sample, which has roughly 100,000 clones, over 65% seen once. The sample was blood, taken from a patient whose treatment included radiotherapy and nephrectomy. These TCRs come from a man between 60 and 75 years old with renal cell carcinoma. Both conserved end residues are part of each CDR3. The D gene is left open where the match is weak. Size tells how often a clone was seen (once, few, many) or the class of an expanded clone, and some rows leave it out.

>TRBJ2-3|14|NA|TRBV10-1|NA
TGCGCCAGCAGCCCATCGAGGGGCACAGATACGCAGTATTTT
CASSPSRGTDTQYF
>TRBJ2-7|17|NA|TRBV10-2|NA
TGCGCCAGCCAAAATCTCGTAGCGGACCTAACTTACTACGAGCAGTACTTC
CASQNLVADLTYYEQYF
>TRBJ2-3|16|NA|TRBV14|NA
TGTGCCAGCAGCCAACCGACCCTAACAGCGGCAGATACGCAGTATTTT
CASSQPTLTAADTQYF
>TRBJ2-1|16|TRBD2|TRBV7-2|NA
TGTGCCAGCAGCTTACGGACTAGCGGGGGCTACAATGAGCAGTTCTTC
CASSLRTSGGYNEQFF
>TRBJ2-7|14|NA|TRBV5-1|NA
TGCGCCAGCAGTTTTGATTGGGGGACGGGCGAGCAGTACTTC
CASSFDWGTGEQYF
>TRBJ1-1|15|NA|TRBV27|NA
TGTGCCAGCAGTCTAAGTCCCGTCATGAACACTGAAGCTTTCTTT
CASSLSPVMNTEAFF
>TRBJ1-1|14|NA|TRBV5-1|NA
TGCGCCAGCAGCTTGGACCTAAGTAGGACTGAAGCTTTCTTT
CASSLDLSRTEAFF
>TRBJ2-1|15|NA|TRBV5-1|NA
TGCGCCAGCAGCTTGGCGGGGAGCTCCTACAATGAGCAGTTCTTC
CASSLAGSSYNEQFF
>TRBJ2-5|13|NA|TRBV27|NA
TGTGCCAGCAGTTTCTGGCACCAAGAGACCCAGTACTTC
CASSFWHQETQYF
>TRBJ2-7|14|NA|TRBV7-9|NA
TGTGCCAGCAGCTTAGCGACTAGCTCCTACGAGCAGTACTTC
CASSLATSSYEQYF
>TRBJ1-1|17|TRBD1|TRBV10-2|NA
TGCGCCAGCAGAGGTCTTGACAGGGGCTATGGGGACACTGAAGCTTTCTTT
CASRGLDRGYGDTEAFF
>TRBJ2-3|16|TRBD2|TRBV10-3|NA
TGTGCCACGAGACTAGCGGGCCCAACTTCCACAGATACGCAGTATTTT
CATRLAGPTSTDTQYF
>TRBJ1-3|14|NA|TRBV27|NA
TGTGCCAGCAGTTTCAGCGGGGCTGGAAACACCATATATTTT
CASSFSGAGNTIYF
>TRBJ1-4|15|NA|TRBV10-2|NA
TGCGCCAGCAGTGAGTCCAGTGCAACTAATGAAAAACTGTTTTTT
CASSESSATNEKLFF
>TRBJ2-7|18|TRBD2|TRBV11-2|NA
TGTGCCAGCAGCTTAAATGGGTGGGGCCTAGCGGGAGGAGGCGAGCAGTACTTC
CASSLNGWGLAGGGEQYF
>TRBJ2-7|14|TRBD1|TRBV5-1|NA
TGCGCCAGCAGCGATAGGACAGGGGCCTACGAGCAGTACTTC
CASSDRTGAYEQYF
>TRBJ2-5|15|NA|TRBV7-9|few
TGTGCCAGCAGCTTAGCGGGGTGGGGCCAAGAGACCCAGTACTTC
CASSLAGWGQETQYF
>TRBJ2-5|14|TRBD2|TRBV7-8|NA
TGTGCCAGCAGCTTAGCTAGCGGGAGTGAGACCCAGTACTTC
CASSLASGSETQYF
>TRBJ2-1|14|NA|TRBV29-1|NA
TGCAGCGTTGAAGTTGGCCTAGCAAACAATGAGCAGTTCTTC
CSVEVGLANNEQFF
>TRBJ2-5|14|TRBD1|TRBV19|NA
TGTGCCAGTGCGACCGGGACAGGGTGGGAGACCCAGTACTTC
CASATGTGWETQYF
>TRBJ2-2|17|TRBD2|TRBV15|NA
TGTGCCACCAGCAGCGGACTAGCGGGACCAATGGCCGGGGAGCTGTTTTTT
CATSSGLAGPMAGELFF
>TRBJ2-7|14|TRBD2|TRBV19|few
TGTGCCAGTAGTAGCCCTGGACTAGTCTACGAGCAGTACTTC
CASSSPGLVYEQYF
>TRBJ2-1|17|TRBD2|TRBV5-1|once
TGCGCCAGCAGCGGTGGACTAGCGGTAAGCTCCTACAATGAGCAGTTCTTC
CASSGGLAVSSYNEQFF
>TRBJ1-5|19|NA|TRBV5-6|NA
TGTGCCAGCAGCCTAACAAAGAGGCCGAGGACGTCTGCAAATCAGCCCCAGCATTTT
CASSLTKRPRTSANQPQHF
>TRBJ2-7|15|NA|TRBV11-2|NA
TGTGCCAGCAGCTTAGGGGTCGCGGGGTCCTACGAGCAGTACTTC
CASSLGVAGSYEQYF
>TRBJ2-3|13|NA|TRBV21-1|NA
TGTGCCAGCAGCAAAGGGGACACAGATACGCAGTATTTT
CASSKGDTDTQYF
>TRBJ2-7|14|NA|TRBV4-1|NA
TGCGCCAGCAGCCAATTTCAGGGGTTCTACGAGCAGTACTTC
CASSQFQGFYEQYF
>TRBJ2-2|15|NA|TRBV4-3|NA
TGCGCCAGCCGCTTATCCGGGGGCTTAACCGGGGAGCTGTTTTTT
CASRLSGGLTGELFF
>TRBJ2-5|15|NA|TRBV27|NA
TGTGCCAGCAGTTTCCAAGGGAGTTGGGGAGAGACCCAGTACTTC
CASSFQGSWGETQYF
>TRBJ1-1|16|NA|TRBV6-5|NA
TGTGCCAGCAGTTACTCGACGGGGAGCCTTAACACTGAAGCTTTCTTT
CASSYSTGSLNTEAFF
>TRBJ1-2|15|NA|TRBV27|NA
TGTGCCAGCAGTTTGAGGAGGGGGACTAACTATGGCTACACCTTC
CASSLRRGTNYGYTF
>TRBJ2-2|11|NA|TRBV7-9|NA
TGTGCCAGCAGCTTCGGCGGGGAGCTGTTTTTT
CASSFGGELFF
>TRBJ1-5|17|NA|TRBV28|NA
TGTGCCAGCAGTTTATCTTGGTATGGGCCAGGGAATCAGCCCCAGCATTTT
CASSLSWYGPGNQPQHF
>TRBJ2-1|14|NA|TRBV11-2|NA
TGTGCCAGCAGCTTAGGGAGCTCCTACAATGAGCAGTTCTTC
CASSLGSSYNEQFF
>TRBJ2-7|12|TRBD2|TRBV30|few
TGTGCCGGAGCGGGGGTTGGCTACGAGCAGTACTTC
CAGAGVGYEQYF
>TRBJ2-1|13|TRBD2|TRBV29-1|NA
TGCAGCGGAGGACTAGCGGGAGGGGTTGAGCAGTTCTTC
CSGGLAGGVEQFF
>TRBJ1-1|13|NA|TRBV2|NA
TGTGCCAGCAGTGAACGGTTGGACACTGAAGCTTTCTTT
CASSERLDTEAFF
>TRBJ2-2|15|TRBD1|TRBV4-1|NA
TGCGCCAGCTCCAAATGGACAGGACAAACCGGGGAGCTGTTTTTT
CASSKWTGQTGELFF
>TRBJ2-7|12|TRBD1|TRBV30|NA
TGTGCCTGGATACGGGACAGCTACGAGCAGTACTTC
CAWIRDSYEQYF
>TRBJ2-7|16|NA|TRBV27|few
TGTGCCAGCAGTTCGTCTCAGGGGAAATTGATCTACGAGCAGTACTTC
CASSSSQGKLIYEQYF
>TRBJ2-5|19|NA|TRBV9|NA
TGTGCCAGCAGCGTAGTCTTTTGGCTAGCAAGGGGGACCCAAGAGACCCAGTACTTC
CASSVVFWLARGTQETQYF
>TRBJ2-7|15|NA|TRBV2|NA
TGTGCCAGCAGTGAAGTTCGGCTAGCGACATACGAGCAGTACTTC
CASSEVRLATYEQYF
>TRBJ2-7|14|NA|TRBV13|NA
TGTGCCAGCAGCCCTGGGGGCCCCAAGGGAGAGCAGTACTTC
CASSPGGPKGEQYF
>TRBJ1-4|14|NA|TRBV5-1|NA
TGCGCCAGCAGCCTTAATACAGGGAGGGAAAAACTGTTTTTT
CASSLNTGREKLFF
>TRBJ2-2|14|TRBD1|TRBV6-5|once
TGTGCCAGCAGTCGACAGGGTTACACCGGGGAGCTGTTTTTT
CASSRQGYTGELFF
>TRBJ1-1|11|TRBD1|TRBV30|few
TGTGCCTGGACTACAGGGGTGGTAGCTTTCTTT
CAWTTGVVAFF
>TRBJ1-2|14|TRBD1|TRBV19|NA
TGTGCCAGTAGACCGGACAGGGGACGGTATGGCTACACCTTC
CASRPDRGRYGYTF
>TRBJ2-5|18|TRBD1|TRBV7-2|few
TGTGCCAGCAGCTTAGAGGTGTTGGGACAGGGATTCGGGGAGACCCAGTACTTC
CASSLEVLGQGFGETQYF
>TRBJ2-1|15|TRBD2|TRBV7-2|NA
TGTGCCAGCAGCTTAGGGTTAGCGGGAAACAATGAGCAGTTCTTC
CASSLGLAGNNEQFF
>TRBJ2-3|15|NA|TRBV12-5|NA
TGTGCTAGTGGTTTGGAAGCGGGCCCCACAGATACGCAGTATTTT
CASGLEAGPTDTQYF
>TRBJ1-1|13|NA|TRBV6-4|NA
TGTGCCAGCAGGAGTGAGGGGTACACTGAAGCTTTCTTT
CASRSEGYTEAFF
>TRBJ1-4|10|NA|TRBV30|few
TGTGCCTGGAGGGGGCAGGATCTGTTTTTT
CAWRGQDLFF
>TRBJ1-4|17|TRBD1|TRBV7-9|once
TGTGCCAGCAGCTTACTGCAGGGGGGAGGATTGGATGAAAAACTGTTTTTT
CASSLLQGGGLDEKLFF